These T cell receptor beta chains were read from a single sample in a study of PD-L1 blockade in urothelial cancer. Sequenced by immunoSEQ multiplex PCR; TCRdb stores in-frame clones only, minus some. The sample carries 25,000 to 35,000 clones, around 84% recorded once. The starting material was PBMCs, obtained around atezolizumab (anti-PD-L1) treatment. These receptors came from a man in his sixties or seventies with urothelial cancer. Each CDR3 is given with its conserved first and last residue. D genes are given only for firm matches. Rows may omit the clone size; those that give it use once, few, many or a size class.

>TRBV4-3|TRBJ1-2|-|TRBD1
TGCGCCAGCAGCCATACGACAGGGGAGGGTGGCTACACCTTC
CASSHTTGEGGYTF
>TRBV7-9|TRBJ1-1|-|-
TGTGCCAGCAGCTTTACACGCACTGAAGCTTTCTTT
CASSFTRTEAFF
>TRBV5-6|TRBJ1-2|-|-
TGTGCCAGCAGCTTCCGCAGGGTCGGTGGCTACACCTTC
CASSFRRVGGYTF
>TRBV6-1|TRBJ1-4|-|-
TGTGCCAGCAGTGAGGACATGTTCTCATTTGGTGATGAAAAACTGTTTTTT
CASSEDMFSFGDEKLFF
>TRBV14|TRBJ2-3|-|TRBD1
TGTGCCAGCAGCCTTGACAGGGCCGCAGATACGCAGTATTTT
CASSLDRAADTQYF
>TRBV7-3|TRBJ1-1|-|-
TGTGCCAGCAGCCCCGGAGGGCGCATGAACACTGAAGCTTTCTTT
CASSPGGRMNTEAFF
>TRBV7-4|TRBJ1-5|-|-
TGTGCCAGCAGCCCACCGGGTGAGAATAGCAATCAGCCCCAGCATTTT
CASSPPGENSNQPQHF
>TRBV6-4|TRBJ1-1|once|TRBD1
TGTGCCAGCAGTAAAGACAGGGGGAATGTGAGGACTGAAGCTTTCTTT
CASSKDRGNVRTEAFF
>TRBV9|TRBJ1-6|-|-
TGTGCCAGCAGCCAGGGGTGGGAAGCCTATAATTCACCCCTCCACTTT
CASSQGWEAYNSPLHF
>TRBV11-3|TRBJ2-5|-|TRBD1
TGTGCCAGCAGCTTAGGTGGACAGGGAGATCAAGAGACCCAGTACTTC
CASSLGGQGDQETQYF
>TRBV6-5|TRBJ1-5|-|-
TGTGCCAGCAGGGAGGGTGCTAGCAATCAGCCCCAGCATTTT
CASREGASNQPQHF
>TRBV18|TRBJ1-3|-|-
TGTGCCAGCTCACCGCCCACCAGGGGATCTGGAAACACCATATATTTT
CASSPPTRGSGNTIYF
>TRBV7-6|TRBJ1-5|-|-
TGTGCCAGCAGCTTGAGAAGAAATCAGCCCCAGCATTTT
CASSLRRNQPQHF
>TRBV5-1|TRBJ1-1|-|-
TGCGCCAGCAGCTTGTGGCCAGTAATTGTATTT
CASSLWPVIVF
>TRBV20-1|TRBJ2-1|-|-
TGCAGTGCGAAGATACAGAGTGAGCAGTTCTTC
CSAKIQSEQFF
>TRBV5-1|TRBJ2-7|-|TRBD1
TGCGCCAGCAGCTCCACAGGGGCTCTCTCCTACGAGCAGTACTTC
CASSSTGALSYEQYF
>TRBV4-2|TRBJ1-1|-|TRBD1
TGTGCCAGCAGCCCCCAGGGGGGGAACACTGAAGCTTTCTTT
CASSPQGGNTEAFF
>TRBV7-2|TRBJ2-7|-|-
TGTGCCAGCAGCGCCCCGGGACACCGCTACGAGCAGTACTTC
CASSAPGHRYEQYF
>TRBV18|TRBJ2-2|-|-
TGTGCCAGCTCACCCCGTGGGGGGTTGAACACCGGGGAGCTGTTTTTT
CASSPRGGLNTGELFF
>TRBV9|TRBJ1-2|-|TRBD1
TGTGCCAGCAGCTCAGGGACAGCCAACTATGGCTACACCTTC
CASSSGTANYGYTF
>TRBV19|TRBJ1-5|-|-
TGTGCCAGTAGTATATCGTTTCATCAGCCCCAGCATTTT
CASSISFHQPQHF
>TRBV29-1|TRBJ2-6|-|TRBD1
TGCAGCGTTGACAGGGGGATCCCTGGGGCCAACGTCCTGACTTTC
CSVDRGIPGANVLTF
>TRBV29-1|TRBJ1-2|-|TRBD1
TGCAGCGCCTCGGACAGGGTAGACTATGGCTACACCTTC
CSASDRVDYGYTF
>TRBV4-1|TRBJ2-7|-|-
TGCGCCAGCAGCCAAGATATTTTACAGGGCTACGAGCAGTACTTC
CASSQDILQGYEQYF
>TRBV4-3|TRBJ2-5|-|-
TGCGCCAGCAGCCAGCCCCAGGGGACCCAGTACTTC
CASSQPQGTQYF
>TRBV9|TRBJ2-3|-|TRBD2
TGTGCCAGCTCCGGGGGACTAGCGAAAGATACGCAGTATTTT
CASSGGLAKDTQYF
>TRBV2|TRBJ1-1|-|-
TGTGCCAGCAGTGCTTACATGAACACTGAAGCTTTCTTT
CASSAYMNTEAFF
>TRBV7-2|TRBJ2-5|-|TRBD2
TGTGCCGCGGGGGGAGAACGAAAGACCCAGTACTTC
CAAGGERKTQYF
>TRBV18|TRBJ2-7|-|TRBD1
TGTGCCAGCTCACCGGGGACAGAACTTTTATACGAGCAGTACTTC
CASSPGTELLYEQYF
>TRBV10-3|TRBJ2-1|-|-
TGTGCCATCAGTGCGAACACCTACAATGAGCAGTTCTTC
CAISANTYNEQFF
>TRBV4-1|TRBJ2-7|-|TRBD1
TGCGCCAGCAGCCCCCTCGGGACAGGGGATCCCTACGAGCAGTACTTC
CASSPLGTGDPYEQYF
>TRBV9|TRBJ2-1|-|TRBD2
TGTGCCAGCAGCGGGACTAGCGGGAGTCCCTACAATGAGCAGTTCTTC
CASSGTSGSPYNEQFF
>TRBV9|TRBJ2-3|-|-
TGTGCCAGCAGCGGTCAGGGGTTAGATACGCAGTATTTT
CASSGQGLDTQYF
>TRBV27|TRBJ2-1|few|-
TGTGCCAGCAAGGTAGCGAATGAGCAGTTCTTC
CASKVANEQFF
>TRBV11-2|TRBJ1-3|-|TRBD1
TGTGCCAGCAGCCGTGGACAGGGGGGATCTGGAAACACCATATATTTT
CASSRGQGGSGNTIYF
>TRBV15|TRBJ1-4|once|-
TGTGCCACCCGGCGGGGGGCGGCGGGGGAAAAACTGTTTTTT
CATRRGAAGEKLFF
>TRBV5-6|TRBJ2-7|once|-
TGTGCCAGCAGTGTCCTCTCGGGGGAGCAGTACTTC
CASSVLSGEQYF